This TCR beta chain is from a study of technical replicates of blood from several donors. Clones were read by immunoSEQ multiplex PCR, and TCRdb kept only the in-frame ones, dropping some. The table has about 82,000 clones, 95% to 96% seen once. This CDR3 is built from 14 residues. Trimming removed 0 bases from V and 0 bases from J, with 4 bases in between. Germline V CDR1 and CDR2: SGHNT, YENEEA. The clonotype originates from a human donor in good health. This chain uses TRBV11-3 with TRBJ2-3; D not certain. Sequencing used T cells isolated from PBMCs. This chain's CDR3 is CASSLEASTDTQYF. In DNA form, the CDR3 reads TGTGCCAGCAGCTTAGAGGCCAGCACAGATACGCAGTATTTT.